These 31 T cell receptor beta chains originate from one sample sequenced in a study of regulatory T cells in long-lasting Graves disease. Investigators prepared the TCR beta libraries by applying iRepertoire HTBI primers and Arm-PCR of CDR3 regions. TCRdb re-called the multiplex PCR reads with MiXCR, one entry per CDR3 protein. This table has about 380,000 distinct CDR3 sequences, around 15% appearing once. The sample's time point: newly diagnosed GD, antithyroid drugs for less than 3 months. PBMCs were the source of the RNA used for TCR sequencing. Sample: peripheral blood mononuclear cells (PBMCs), taken at new diagnosis, from a patient treated with antithyroid drugs. These receptors were taken from a female donor with Graves disease.

This clonotype was detected many times. The chain joins TRBV6-9 to TRBJ1-1; D gene unclear. Trimming stripped 4 bases from V and 3 bases from J, with 9 bases between. Germline CDR1 is MNHGY and CDR2 is SVAAGI. The CDR3 has 13 residues. The CDR3 region has the DNA TGTGCCAGCAGTTGGACTTTGGACACTGAAGCTTTCTTT. It is translated as CASSWTLDTEAFF.

This rearrangement joins TRBV5-6 to TRBJ1-1, with 7 bases that match TRBD1. The CDR3 contains 13 residues. Per the germline V gene, CDR1 is SGHDT and CDR2 is YYEEEE. V shed 4 bases, J shed 6 bases, and the junction held 6 bases outside the gene matches. For the CDR3, the DNA is TGTGCCAGCAGCCAAGACAGGGCCCCTGAAGCTTTCTTT. It yields the protein CASSQDRAPEAFF.

This clonotype has at least ten counts. The chain couples TRBV2 to TRBJ1-1; D is uncertain. Trimming left V 3 bases short and J 5 bases short, with 19 bases between. The CDR3 runs 16 residues. CDR1 is SNHLY, CDR2 FYNNEI, per germline. CDR3 sequence (DNA): TGTGCCAGCAGTGACCCGATTTCATTAGACCAAACTGAAGCTTTCTTT. This gives the protein CASSDPISLDQTEAFF. Combining the CDR3 with reference TRBV2 and TRBJ1-1 gives the whole variable domain EPEVTQTPSHQVTQMGQEVILRCVPISNHLYFYWYRQILGQKVEFLVSFYNNEISEKSEIFDDQFSVERPDGSNFTLKIRSTKLEDSAMYFCASSDPISLDQTEAFFGQGTRLTVV.

This clonotype came up many times. The CDR3 DNA reads as TGCAGTGCAACTCCAGGTTCGAGGGGGAACACTGAAGCTTTCTTT. This encodes CSATPGSRGNTEAFF. The V call is TRBV20-1, the J call TRBJ1-1; weak D call: TRBD1 (5 bases). V shed 6 bases and J shed 1 base, with 18 bases lying between them. The CDR3 length is 15 residues. The germline gives CDR1 DFQATT, CDR2 SNEGSKA (reference sequence).

At least ten counts were recorded for this clonotype. The gene calls are TRBV7-2 and TRBJ2-1; 10 bases are shared with TRBD2. J gave up 4 bases and V 1 base, and 10 bases lay outside the gene matches. The CDR3 covers 18 residues. Germline CDR1 reads SGHTA; CDR2 reads FQGNSA. The CDR3 here is CASSLEGSGRSIYNEQFF. CDR3 DNA: TGTGCCAGCAGCTTAGAGGGTAGCGGGAGGTCCATATACAATGAGCAGTTCTTC. Variable domain in full (rest from reference TRBV7-2 and TRBJ2-1): GAGVSQSPSNKVTEKGKDVELRCDPISGHTALYWYRQSLGQGLEFLIYFQGNSAPDKSGLPSDRFSAERTGGSVSTLTIQRTQQEDSAVYLCASSLEGSGRSIYNEQFFGPGTRLTVL.

This chain connects TRBV20-1 to TRBJ2-7, with a weak D call TRBD1 (5 bases). Trimming left V 6 bases short and J 3 bases short, with 12 bases between. The CDR3 length is 12 residues. Germline values: CDR1 DFQATT, CDR2 SNEGSKA (reference sequence). The chain's CDR3 is CSAARQGYEQYF. In DNA form, the CDR3 reads TGCAGTGCCGCAAGGCAGGGCTACGAGCAGTACTTC.

This clonotype turned up a few times. This sequence joins TRBV20-1 and TRBJ1-2; D is ambiguous. In germline, CDR1 is DFQATT, CDR2 SNEGSKA (reference sequence). The CDR3 covers 14 residues. Deletions cut 5 bases from V and 0 bases from J, with 13 bases between. This CDR3 reads CSALADHANYGYTF. CDR3 coding DNA: TGCAGTGCTCTTGCGGACCACGCTAACTATGGCTACACCTTC.

This clonotype came up a few times. The CDR3 nucleotides read TGTGCCAGCAGCCACCGAAGGGGGACCGAGGGGTCGTACTATGGCTACACCTTC. Its protein product is CASSHRRGTEGSYYGYTF. V usage is TRBV7-9 and J usage is TRBJ1-2; possibly TRBD1 for D (6 bases). The length of the CDR3 is 18 residues. V shed 5 bases and J shed 3 bases, with 25 bases lying between them. CDR1 and CDR2 (germline): SEHNR, FQNEAQ (reference sequence).

The rearrangement links TRBV6-1 to TRBJ2-7; D possibly corresponds to TRBD1 (5 bases). CDR3 size: 14 residues. Trimming pared 4 bases from V and 7 bases from J, leaving 17 bases between. The germline V gene has CDR1 MNHNS and CDR2 SASEGT. The DNA for the CDR3 is TGTGCCAGCAGTGTTTACAGGCTGATGGGAGAGCAGTACTTC. Translating gives CASSVYRLMGEQYF.

This clonotype was counted at least ten times. The chain has TRBV12-3 or TRBV12-4 and TRBJ1-5; 7 positions agree with TRBD1. CDR3 length: 14 residues. V shed 2 bases, J shed 7 bases, and the junction held 5 bases outside the gene matches. CDR3 bases: TGTGCCAGCAGTTTACGACAGGGTGAACAGCCCCAGCATTTT. It is translated as CASSLRQGEQPQHF.

The chain links TRBV9 to TRBJ1-6; unclear D gene. V was cut by 3 bases and J by 10 bases, with 20 bases left in between. This CDR3 spans 16 amino acids. Germline V CDR1 and CDR2: SGDLS, YYNGEE. CDR3 bases: TGTGCCAGCAGCGCCCCGGTGGGCGGGGTCGCCTCACCCCTCCACTTT. Translation gives CASSAPVGGVASPLHF.

This clonotype appeared many times. This chain joins TRBV12-3 or TRBV12-4 and TRBJ1-1; maybe TRBD1 (5 bases). The CDR3 runs 13 residues. The V end lost 6 bases, the J end lost 6 bases, and 14 bases lay between the germline ends. The CDR3 sequence is CASRRGEVPEAFF. Written as DNA, the CDR3 is TGTGCCAGCAGGAGAGGGGAGGTTCCTGAAGCTTTCTTT.

This clonotype was recorded many times. The chain combines TRBV2 with TRBJ1-5; D is undetermined. V lost 7 bases and J lost 3, with 13 bases in between. Germline CDR1 SNHLY, CDR2 FYNNEI. This CDR3 spans 14 amino acids. CDR3 sequence: CASTFSPDNQPQHF. CDR3 bases: TGTGCCAGCACGTTTTCACCGGACAATCAGCCCCAGCATTTT.

This clonotype was seen at least ten times. The rearrangement links TRBV30 to TRBJ2-7; no clear D gene. Looked up from germline, CDR1 is GTSNPN and CDR2 is SVGIG (reference sequence). The V gene lost 0 bases and the J gene lost 5 bases, with 17 bases spanning the gap. CDR3 length equals 15 residues. CDR3 loop: CAWSVVGLLSNEQYF. The CDR3 nucleotides are TGTGCCTGGAGTGTAGTCGGGCTCCTCTCTAACGAGCAGTACTTC.

The J gene is TRBJ1-5, the V gene TRBV12-5; D is undetermined. Trimming took off 0 bases at V and 6 bases at J, with 3 bases between the two ends. CDR1 is LGHNT, CDR2 FRNRAP, per germline. The CDR3 is 12 residues long. DNA of the CDR3: TGTGCTAGTGGTTTGGTATCTCAGCCCCAGCATTTT. This encodes CASGLVSQPQHF.

This sequence joins TRBV7-9 and TRBJ2-5, with a possible D match to TRBD2 (6 bases). V dropped 3 bases and J dropped 3 bases, with 14 bases sitting between them. The length of the CDR3 is 15 residues. CDR1 and CDR2 from the germline V gene are SEHNR and FQNEAQ (reference sequence). CDR3 DNA sequence: TGTGCCAGCAGCTTCGGGGGAGGAGGAAAAGAGACCCAGTACTTC. This gives the protein CASSFGGGGKETQYF.

This clonotype was found many times. The J gene is TRBJ2-1, the V gene TRBV28; 7 nucleotides agree with TRBD1. The germline gives CDR1 MDHEN, CDR2 SYDVKM. CDR3 length: 15 residues. The ends lost 8 bases at V and 0 bases at J; junction bases unmatched: 7. The CDR3 here is CASVLQGSSYNEQFF. CDR3 bases: TGTGCCAGCGTACTACAGGGGAGCTCCTACAATGAGCAGTTCTTC.

This clonotype was seen ten or more times. CDR3 coding DNA: TGTGCCAGCAGCTCCCCGGATGCTTTAAGGCTAGAACCCCTCTCAGATACGCAGTATTTT. Encoded protein: CASSSPDALRLEPLSDTQYF. The chain employs TRBV7-2 and TRBJ2-3; D gene ambiguous. The CDR3 runs to 20 residues. Germline assignment: CDR1 SGHTA and CDR2 FQGNSA. Trimming removed 4 bases from V and 4 bases from J, with 30 bases in between. Variable domain in full (rest from reference TRBV7-2 and TRBJ2-3): GAGVSQSPSNKVTEKGKDVELRCDPISGHTALYWYRQSLGQGLEFLIYFQGNSAPDKSGLPSDRFSAERTGGSVSTLTIQRTQQEDSAVYLCASSSPDALRLEPLSDTQYFGPGTRLTVL.

Ten or more counts support this clonotype. This chain links TRBV6-2 or TRBV6-3 with TRBJ2-1, with TRBD1 matching over 7 bases. This CDR3 contains 17 residues. V lost 6 bases to trimming and J lost 0 bases; unmatched junction nucleotides: 11. Germline assignment: CDR1 MNHEY and CDR2 SVGEGT. For the CDR3, the DNA is TGTGCCAGCAGGAGAGGGCCCTACAGGGGCTCCTACAATGAGCAGTTCTTC. Translated, it gives CASRRGPYRGSYNEQFF.

This sequence joins TRBV27 and TRBJ2-1; D is possibly TRBD1 (5 bases). The CDR3 is 12 amino acids. The V and J ends lost 6 bases and 8 bases respectively, with 11 bases between them. Germline CDR1 and CDR2: MNHEY and SMNVEV (reference sequence). CDR3 amino acids: CASSLGADEQFF. In nucleotides, the CDR3 is TGTGCCAGCAGCTTAGGGGCTGATGAGCAGTTCTTC.

This clonotype appeared many times. The chain employs TRBV29-1 and TRBJ2-2; no clear D. CDR3 length: 19 residues. Trimming left V 7 bases short and J 2 bases short, with 29 bases between. Germline V CDR1 and CDR2: SQVTM, ANQGSEA. The CDR3 bases are TGCAGCGCCCTCGACCCCGGATACCCCAACCACCTAAACACCGGGGAGCTGTTTTTT. It is translated as CSALDPGYPNHLNTGELFF.

This clonotype was recorded many times. V usage is TRBV11-2 and J usage is TRBJ2-3; 9 bases match TRBD1. Losses at the gene ends were 1 base for V and 7 bases for J; bases not matched to a gene: 12. CDR3 size: 17 residues. Germline V CDR1 and CDR2: SGHAT, FQNNGV. The CDR3 here is CASSLGPGQGPRNTQYF. The CDR3 nucleotides are TGTGCCAGCAGCTTAGGTCCCGGACAGGGGCCCCGCAATACGCAGTATTTT. Looking up the rest from reference TRBV11-2 and TRBJ2-3 gives the full variable domain: EAGVAQSPRYKIIEKRQSVAFWCNPISGHATLYWYQQILGQGPKLLIQFQNNGVVDDSQLPKDRFSAERLKGVDSTLKIQPAKLEDSAVYLCASSLGPGQGPRNTQYFGPGTRLTVL.

This chain's CDR3 is CASRLSGGNGNTIYF. CDR3 sequence (DNA): TGTGCCAGCAGACTATCGGGGGGCAATGGAAACACCATATATTTT. This rearrangement joins TRBV7-3 to TRBJ1-3; D might be TRBD1 (6 bases). The CDR3 spans 15 residues. Trimming removed 6 bases from V and 3 bases from J, with 15 bases in between. Germline V gene sequence: CDR1 SGHTA, CDR2 FQGTGA.

This clonotype was seen repeatedly, ten times or more. CDR3 DNA: TGTGCCAGCAGTTTATCTAGAGTCTACGAGCAGTACTTC. Its protein is CASSLSRVYEQYF. The rearrangement links TRBV12-3 or TRBV12-4 to TRBJ2-7; no clear D. Trimming removed 2 bases from V and 3 bases from J, with 8 bases in between. The length of the CDR3 is 13 residues.

The chain recombines TRBV7-9 with TRBJ2-3; D not resolved. V was clipped by 2 bases and J by 5 bases, with 11 bases between them. Germline V gene lookup returns CDR1 SEHNR and CDR2 FQNEAQ (reference sequence). CDR3 length: 14 amino acids. The CDR3 DNA sequence: TGTGCCAGCAGCTTAATGTCAGGCGGAGATACGCAGTATTTT. Translated, it gives CASSLMSGGDTQYF.

This clonotype has a count of ten or more. This rearrangement joins TRBV28 to TRBJ2-1; D is ambiguous. CDR3 length: 15 amino acids. Germline CDR1 and CDR2: MDHEN and SYDVKM. V lost 2 bases and J lost 0, with 8 bases in between. The CDR3 region has the DNA TGTGCCAGCAGTTTAGGCGACTTCTCCTACAATGAGCAGTTCTTC. Protein sequence: CASSLGDFSYNEQFF.

This clonotype was seen a few times. The CDR3 ends on some other residue instead of the conserved phenylalanine or tryptophan, so this is likely a read error. The CDR3 nucleotides read TGTGCCAGCAGCTTAGCGATTTCAAATGAGCAGTTCCTC. Translation gives CASSLAISNEQFL. The V call is TRBV5-6, the J call TRBJ2-1; D call uncertain. The CDR3 totals 13 residues. V lost 2 bases and J lost 7, with 10 bases in between. The germline V gene has CDR1 SGHDT and CDR2 YYEEEE.

There are a few counts of this clonotype. V gene TRBV12-3 or TRBV12-4 combines with J gene TRBJ2-1; either TRBD1 or TRBD2 may fit D (5 bases each). This CDR3 contains 11 residues. Trimming shortened V by 4 bases and J by 15 bases, and 13 bases separated the two germline ends. CDR3 loop: CASSWGTHGFF. For the CDR3, the DNA is TGTGCCAGCAGTTGGGGGACCCACGGGTTCTTC.

The CDR3 region has the DNA TGCAGCGTTCCTAAGATGAACACTGAAGCTTTCTTT. It encodes CSVPKMNTEAFF. The chain has TRBV29-1 and TRBJ1-1, with unresolved D. The CDR3 has 12 amino acids. Germline CDR1 SQVTM, CDR2 ANQGSEA. V lost 5 bases and J lost 0, with 7 bases in between. Full variable domain (rest looked up from reference TRBV29-1 and TRBJ1-1): SAVISQKPSRDICQRGTSLTIQCQVDSQVTMMFWYRQQPGQSLTLIATANQGSEATYESGFVIDKFPISRPNLTFSTLTVSNMSPEDSSIYLCSVPKMNTEAFFGQGTRLTVV.

This chain links TRBV6-1 with TRBJ2-1; D may match TRBD1 or TRBD2 (5 bases each). The CDR3 spans 14 residues. Trimming took 7 bases from V and 6 from J, leaving 16 bases between them. Germline CDR1 MNHNS, CDR2 SASEGT. The CDR3 DNA follows: TGTGCCAGCATGGGGGACCCAACTTCCAATGAGCAGTTCTTC. Amino acid sequence: CASMGDPTSNEQFF.

This clonotype was counted ten times or more. The genes are TRBV6-1 and TRBJ1-6; tentative D call: TRBD1 (5 bases). The CDR3 has 14 residues. Germline CDR1 MNHNS, CDR2 SASEGT. The germline V and J ends were trimmed by 5 bases and 7 bases, with 12 bases remaining between them. CDR3: CASSRDHRNSPLHF. Written as DNA, the CDR3 is TGTGCCAGCAGTCGGGACCACAGGAATTCACCCCTCCACTTT.